What follows are 20 T cell receptor beta chains derived from one specimen sequenced in a study of human T cells and chemical hapten exposure. TCRdb redid the calling of the RACE reads with MiXCR, one entry per CDR3 protein. This sample carries roughly 200,000 distinct CDR3 sequences, 24% of them seen once, and the ten largest clones take under 2.5%. Stated time point: patch test 3, about 24 weeks after DPC sensitization. Treatment: therapeutic diphenylcyclopropenone sensitization with weekly scalp DPC. The sample here was whole blood, taken in connection with sensitization to the hapten diphenylcyclopropenone (DPC). These receptors originate from a middle-aged woman with alopecia areata. Some clones in this sample may be carry-over from other donors' samples.

In its sample, this clonotype was seen a few times. The chain uses TRBV12-5 and TRBJ2-1, with TRBD2 matching 11 bases. J was trimmed by 4 bases and V by 1 base; bases with no gene match: 3. The CDR3 sequence is 16 residues long. Germline CDR1 and CDR2: LGHNT and FRNRAP. Here the CDR3 reads CASGLGTSGHYNEQFF. CDR3 coding DNA: TGTGCTAGTGGTTTGGGGACTAGCGGGCATTACAATGAGCAGTTCTTC.

A few counts support this clonotype. V usage is TRBV20-1 and J usage is TRBJ2-3; D perhaps matches TRBD2 (5 bases). CDR3 length: 14 residues. V was clipped by 6 bases and J by 5 bases, with 18 bases between them. Per germline, CDR1 DFQATT and CDR2 SNEGSKA (reference sequence). This CDR3 reads CSALLGNSRDTQYF. The CDR3 DNA reads as TGCAGTGCCCTTCTCGGGAACAGCCGAGATACGCAGTATTTT.

This clonotype was detected a few times. J is TRBJ2-1 and V is TRBV6-2 or TRBV6-3, with TRBD1 identical over 11 bases. The CDR3 runs to 16 residues. Germline assignment: CDR1 MNHEY and CDR2 SVGEGT. The trim removed 6 bases at V and 4 bases at J, leaving 8 bases unmatched. CDR3 residues: CASRDRDRGTYNEQFF. CDR3 nucleotides: TGTGCCAGCAGGGACCGGGACAGGGGGACTTACAATGAGCAGTTCTTC.

This rearrangement joins TRBV6-2 or TRBV6-3 to TRBJ2-5; D is uncertain. CDR1 and CDR2 (germline): MNHEY, SVGEGT. CDR3 size: 13 residues. V was pared by 2 bases and J by 1 base, with 5 bases between. The CDR3 nucleotides are TGTGCCAGCAGTTACCCGGTCCAAGAGACCCAGTACTTC. It specifies CASSYPVQETQYF.

The chain uses TRBV2 and TRBJ1-1; D not certain. Germline CDR1 is SNHLY and CDR2 is FYNNEI. There are 15 residues in the CDR3. Trimming pared 6 bases from V and 0 bases from J, leaving 14 bases between. In DNA, the CDR3 is TGTGCCAGCAGGCGAACCCAGGCACTGAACACTGAAGCTTTCTTT. Amino acid sequence: CASRRTQALNTEAFF.

The gene calls are TRBV11-3 and TRBJ2-1; 8 nucleotides line up with TRBD1. The trim removed 5 bases at V and 7 bases at J, leaving 7 bases unmatched. CDR1 and CDR2 from the germline V gene are SGHNT and YENEEA. This CDR3 contains 14 residues. CDR3 protein: CASSPRDRGNEQFF. CDR3 bases: TGTGCCAGCAGCCCGCGTGACAGGGGTAATGAGCAGTTCTTC.

This clonotype occurred many times. This sequence joins TRBV7-3 and TRBJ1-1; 9 bases fit TRBD1. CDR3 size: 13 residues. J lost 4 bases, V lost 4 bases, and 1 base had no gene match. Germline V gene lookup returns CDR1 SGHTA and CDR2 FQGTGA. CDR3 in DNA: TGTGCCAGCAGCTCACAGGGGGCCACTGAAGCTTTCTTT. Translated, it gives CASSSQGATEAFF.

The V call is TRBV5-1, the J call TRBJ2-2, with TRBD2 as a possible D gene (5 bases). Germline V gene sequence: CDR1 SGHRS, CDR2 YFSETQ. This CDR3 region has 13 residues. V lost 1 base and J lost 7, with 8 bases in between. CDR3 amino acids: CASSLTGNGELFF. The CDR3 nucleotides are TGCGCCAGCAGCTTGACCGGGAACGGGGAGCTGTTTTTT. Using reference TRBV5-1 and TRBJ2-2 for the parts outside the CDR3, the full variable domain is KAGVTQTPRYLIKTRGQQVTLSCSPISGHRSVSWYQQTPGQGLQFLFEYFSETQRNKGNFPGRFSGRQFSNSRSEMNVSTLELGDSALYLCASSLTGNGELFFGEGSRLTVL.

The table lists this clonotype with a few counts. The chain links TRBV7-9 to TRBJ2-1; the D is unclear. This CDR3 is built from 12 residues. The V gene lost 1 base and the J gene lost 10 bases, with 8 bases spanning the gap. Germline CDR1 and CDR2: SEHNR and FQNEAQ (reference sequence). The CDR3 protein is CASSLGIGEQFF. In nucleotides, the CDR3 is TGTGCCAGCAGCTTAGGGATCGGCGAGCAGTTCTTC.

The table lists this clonotype with a few counts. The chain combines TRBV7-2 with TRBJ2-5; D is tentatively TRBD1 or TRBD2 (5 bases each). Germline V gives CDR1 SGHTA, CDR2 FQGNSA. Trimming removed 2 bases at V and 10 bases at J, with 17 bases between. CDR3 length: 14 residues. The DNA of the CDR3 is TGTGCCAGCAGCTTATATCAACTAGAGGGGAGCCAGTACTTC. Its translation: CASSLYQLEGSQYF.

This clonotype was found a few times. DNA of the CDR3: TGTGCCAGCTCACCGCCGGGACAGGGGGCTGAAGCTTTCTTT. Protein: CASSPPGQGAEAFF. The V gene is TRBV18, the J gene TRBJ1-1; 11 bases are shared with TRBD1. The trim removed 3 bases at V and 6 bases at J, leaving 3 bases unmatched. The CDR3 totals 14 residues. From germline, CDR1 is KGHSH and CDR2 LQKENI.

V gene TRBV5-5 combines with J gene TRBJ2-7; D gene ambiguous. V lost 0 bases and J 2 bases, leaving 12 bases between the germline ends. CDR1 is SGHKS, CDR2 YYEKEE, per germline (reference sequence). This CDR3 region has 15 residues. CDR3 residues: CASSLDVGRTYEQYF. The CDR3 bases are TGTGCCAGCAGCTTGGATGTTGGACGGACCTACGAGCAGTACTTC.

The V gene is TRBV12-3 or TRBV12-4, the J gene TRBJ1-4, with D hard to call. The CDR3 is made up of 12 amino acids. V gave up 2 bases and J gave up 8 bases, with 6 bases separating them. The CDR3 sequence: CASSLHGEKLFF. Written as DNA, the CDR3 is TGTGCCAGCAGTTTACATGGGGAAAAACTGTTTTTT.

This clonotype was counted between two and nine times. The V and J genes are TRBV15 and TRBJ2-1, with 9 bases aligning to TRBD2. V shed 1 base, J shed 8 bases, and the junction held 9 bases outside the gene matches. CDR1 and CDR2 from the germline V gene are LNHNV and YYDKDF (reference sequence). The CDR3 sequence is 16 residues long. The CDR3 protein is CATSRAKGLAIHEQFF. DNA for the CDR3: TGTGCCACCAGCAGAGCTAAGGGACTAGCTATACATGAGCAGTTCTTC.

In regard to this clonotype: In this CDR3 the conserved last residue, phenylalanine or tryptophan, is missing, so a read error is likely. This chain connects TRBV28 to TRBJ1-2; no clear D gene. From germline, CDR1 is MDHEN and CDR2 SYDVKM. V lost 2 bases to trimming and J lost 1 base, with 5 bases between them. CDR3 size: 13 residues. This CDR3 is CASSLPINYGYTI. The CDR3 DNA reads as TGTGCCAGCAGTTTACCCATTAACTATGGCTACACCATC.

The chain uses TRBV6-2 or TRBV6-3 and TRBJ2-2, with TRBD2 identical over 7 bases. The V and J ends lost 7 bases and 4 bases, in that order; junction bases with no gene match: 3. Germline CDR1 is MNHEY and CDR2 is SVGEGT. The CDR3 contains 13 residues. This CDR3 reads CASTGGGTGELFF. The DNA of the CDR3 is TGTGCCAGCACTGGCGGGGGCACCGGGGAGCTGTTTTTT.

This sequence joins TRBV3-1 and TRBJ1-6; the D gene is possibly TRBD1 (6 bases). The CDR3 totals 14 residues. V was shortened by 8 bases and J by 4 bases, with 12 bases between the two germline ends. The germline CDR1 and CDR2 sequences are LGHDT and YNNKEL (reference sequence). Written as DNA, the CDR3 is TGTGCCAGCCAAGGGGGAGGGTATAATTCACCCCTCCACTTT. This translates into CASQGGGYNSPLHF.

This clonotype was seen a handful of times. The CDR3 DNA sequence: TGCAGCGCCATGTATAGCAATCAGCCCCAGCATTTT. It translates to CSAMYSNQPQHF. The V call is TRBV29-1, the J call TRBJ1-5, with no clear D. The CDR3 has 12 amino acids. Germline CDR1 is SQVTM and CDR2 is ANQGSEA. V was clipped by 7 bases and J by 0 bases, with 7 bases between them.

This chain's CDR3 is CASSLFQQPQHF. In DNA, the CDR3 is TGTGCCAGCAGTTTGTTTCAGCAGCCCCAGCATTTT. The V gene is TRBV28, the J gene TRBJ1-5; D is undetermined. V shed 3 bases and J shed 7 bases, with 7 bases lying between them. The CDR3 is 12 amino acids. Germline CDR1 is MDHEN and CDR2 is SYDVKM.

This clonotype was seen many times. This chain joins TRBV27 and TRBJ1-1; D is unresolved. CDR3 size: 14 residues. V gave up 3 bases and J gave up 1 base, with 9 bases separating them. Germline values: CDR1 MNHEY, CDR2 SMNVEV (reference sequence). This CDR3 is CASSFWPPNTEAFF. DNA of the CDR3: TGTGCCAGCAGTTTTTGGCCCCCGAACACTGAAGCTTTCTTT.